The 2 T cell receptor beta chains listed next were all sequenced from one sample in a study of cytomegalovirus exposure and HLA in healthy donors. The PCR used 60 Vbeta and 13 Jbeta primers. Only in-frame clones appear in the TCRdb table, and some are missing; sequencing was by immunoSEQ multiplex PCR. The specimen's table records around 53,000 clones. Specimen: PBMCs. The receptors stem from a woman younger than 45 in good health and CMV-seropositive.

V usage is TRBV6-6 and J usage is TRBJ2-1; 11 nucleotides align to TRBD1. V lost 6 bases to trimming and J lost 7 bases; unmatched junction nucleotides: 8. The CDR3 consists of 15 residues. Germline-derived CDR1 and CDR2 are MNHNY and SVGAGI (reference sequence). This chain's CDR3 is CASSPGQGAWNEQFF. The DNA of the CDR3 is TGTGCCAGCAGCCCAGGACAGGGGGCTTGGAATGAGCAGTTCTTC.

CDR3 coding DNA: TGTGCCAGCAGCATGACTAGTTCCTACGAGCAGTACTTC. It specifies CASSMTSSYEQYF. The chain is built from TRBV2 and TRBJ2-7; a possible D gene is TRBD2 (6 bases). Trimming stripped 6 bases from V and 1 base from J, with 10 bases between. CDR3 length equals 13 residues. Germline V CDR1 and CDR2: SNHLY, FYNNEI.